Presented here are 24 T cell receptor beta chains from one specimen sequenced in a study of cytomegalovirus exposure and HLA in healthy donors. PCR used 60 Vbeta primers and 13 Jbeta primers. Measured with immunoSEQ multiplex PCR; TCRdb has only the in-frame clones, and not every one. The sample lists some 85,000 clones; roughly 80% were seen once. Sequenced: PBMCs. The source is a woman aged 45 to 65 in good health and CMV-seronegative.

The CDR3 spells CASTQTGYATNEKLFF. In nucleotides, the CDR3 is TGTGCCAGCACCCAGACAGGTTATGCAACTAATGAAAAACTGTTTTTT. The chain employs TRBV27 and TRBJ1-4, with TRBD1 as a possible D gene (6 bases). Germline CDR1 reads MNHEY; CDR2 reads SMNVEV (reference sequence). The V gene lost 7 bases and the J gene lost 0 bases, with 15 bases spanning the gap. The CDR3 length is 16 residues.

This chain joins TRBV7-8 and TRBJ1-1; D is perhaps TRBD1 (6 bases). CDR1 is SGHVS and CDR2 is FQNEAQ in the germline V gene. V was trimmed by 1 base and J by 1 base, leaving 10 bases between them. The CDR3 spans 15 residues. This chain's CDR3 is CASSLEGGANTEAFF. For the CDR3, the DNA is TGTGCCAGCAGCTTAGAGGGGGGGGCGAACACTGAAGCTTTCTTT.

This clone appeared once. The chain is built from TRBV5-1 and TRBJ2-1, with 12 bases matching TRBD2. Germline V gene sequence: CDR1 SGHRS, CDR2 YFSETQ. V was pared by 3 bases and J by 8 bases, with 3 bases of the junction left unmatched. The CDR3 loop spans 14 amino acids. In DNA, the CDR3 is TGCGCCAGCAGCTGGCGGACTAGCGGGGATGAGCAGTTCTTC. Translated, it gives CASSWRTSGDEQFF.

For this clone: One junction end disagrees with the germline gene, perhaps due to a read error. The chain combines TRBV28 with TRBJ2-4; 9 bases align to TRBD1. This CDR3 comprises 13 residues. Per germline, CDR1 MDHEN and CDR2 SYDVKM. CDR3 amino acids: CASTGGAQNIQYF. CDR3 nucleotides: TGTGCTAGCACAGGGGGCGCCCAAAACATTCAGTACTTC.

This chain uses TRBV7-9 with TRBJ1-1; weak D call: TRBD1 (5 bases). The CDR3 is made up of 12 amino acids. Germline V gene data show CDR1 as SEHNR and CDR2 as FQNEAQ (reference sequence). Trimming cost V 2 bases and J 11 bases, with 12 bases left between them. This CDR3 is CASSLRTGYAFF. CDR3 in DNA: TGTGCCAGCAGCTTACGTACAGGCTACGCTTTCTTT.

This chain joins TRBV2 and TRBJ1-1, with 8 bases aligning to TRBD1. CDR3 length: 13 amino acids. Trimming at V came to 6 bases and at J to 4 bases, leaving 4 bases not matched to a gene. Germline loops: CDR1 SNHLY, CDR2 FYNNEI. The CDR3 sequence: CASSRGRATEAFF. The CDR3 nucleotides are TGTGCCAGCAGCAGGGGGCGCGCCACTGAAGCTTTCTTT.

The V and J genes are TRBV18 and TRBJ2-2; D is unclear. CDR1 and CDR2 (germline): KGHSH, LQKENI. With 0 bases removed from V and 4 bases from J, the gap between germline ends came to 6 bases. The CDR3 length is 14 residues. Written as DNA, the CDR3 is TGTGCCAGCTCACCACCTTCTCGCACCGGGGAGCTGTTTTTT. Protein sequence: CASSPPSRTGELFF.

The J gene is TRBJ2-7, the V gene TRBV27, with 9 bases aligning to TRBD2. Per germline, CDR1 MNHEY and CDR2 SMNVEV (reference sequence). The ends lost 0 bases at V and 0 bases at J; junction bases unmatched: 3. The length of the CDR3 is 16 residues. CDR3 in DNA: TGTGCCAGCAGTTTATCGCTAGCGGGGATCTCCTACGAGCAGTACTTC. Amino acids: CASSLSLAGISYEQYF.

The chain carries TRBV7-2 and TRBJ2-1; a possible D gene is TRBD1 (6 bases). V was clipped by 5 bases and J by 7 bases, with 15 bases between them. Germline V CDR1 and CDR2: SGHTA, FQGNSA. This CDR3 is built from 14 residues. This CDR3 reads CASSMDQRGNEQFF. The CDR3 DNA reads as TGTGCCAGCAGCATGGACCAAAGGGGGAATGAGCAGTTCTTC.

This chain uses TRBV4-2 with TRBJ2-1; the match to TRBD2 covers 7 bases. CDR3 length: 11 amino acids. CDR1 and CDR2 (germline): LGHNA, YNFKEQ. V dropped 6 bases and J dropped 9; count of bases not matched to a gene: 2. CDR3 protein: CASRREGEQFF. In DNA form, the CDR3 reads TGTGCCAGCAGGAGGGAGGGTGAGCAGTTCTTC.

The gene calls are TRBV29-1 and TRBJ1-1; tentatively, D is TRBD1 (6 bases). Trimming cost V 4 bases and J 4 bases, with 13 bases left between them. CDR1 is SQVTM and CDR2 is ANQGSEA in the germline V gene. This CDR3 is built from 13 residues. The CDR3 nucleotides are TGCAGCGTTGGAGGGGGGGAAATCACTGAAGCTTTCTTT. It is translated as CSVGGGEITEAFF.

This clone occurred a few times. The chain couples TRBV7-2 to TRBJ1-3; D unresolved. The CDR3 sequence is 15 residues long. V shed 3 bases and J shed 0 bases, with 9 bases lying between them. CDR1 SGHTA and CDR2 FQGNSA come from the germline V gene. CDR3 loop: CASSFAASSGNTIYF. CDR3 coding DNA: TGTGCCAGCAGCTTTGCCGCGAGCTCTGGAAACACCATATATTTT.

The V and J genes are TRBV6-6 and TRBJ1-4; the D gene is possibly TRBD1 (5 bases). V was pared by 2 bases and J by 7 bases, with 11 bases between. CDR1 is MNHNY and CDR2 is SVGAGI in the germline V gene (reference sequence). This CDR3 region has 14 residues. CDR3 nucleotide sequence: TGTGCCAGCAGTTACCAGGGATTGGGTGAAAAACTGTTTTTT. Amino acids: CASSYQGLGEKLFF.

This clone has more than one count but fewer than ten. The J gene is TRBJ2-2, the V gene TRBV7-9, with a tentative D call TRBD2 (6 bases). The CDR3 length is 15 residues. The germline gives CDR1 SEHNR, CDR2 FQNEAQ (reference sequence). Between the trimmed V and J ends, which lost 1 base and 6 bases, there was a span of 12 bases. Here the CDR3 reads CASSLVLGGPGELFF. DNA for the CDR3: TGTGCCAGCAGCTTAGTCCTGGGAGGTCCCGGGGAGCTGTTTTTT.

DNA of the CDR3: TGTGCCAGCAGTCGGAGTACTGGGGCCAACGTCCTGACTTTC. This sequence encodes CASSRSTGANVLTF. This chain joins TRBV27 and TRBJ2-6; unclear D gene. Trimming removed 5 bases from V and 2 bases from J, with 7 bases in between. This CDR3 is built from 14 residues. Germline assignment: CDR1 MNHEY and CDR2 SMNVEV (reference sequence).

V gene TRBV11-3 combines with J gene TRBJ2-1, with 8 bases that match TRBD2. This CDR3 has 16 amino acids. Germline V gives CDR1 SGHNT, CDR2 YENEEA. With 4 bases clipped from V and 4 bases from J, the junction kept 9 bases outside the gene matches. The CDR3 spells CASSSRPGGVYNEQFF. CDR3 sequence (DNA): TGTGCCAGCAGCTCTAGACCGGGAGGGGTTTACAATGAGCAGTTCTTC.

This clone has a handful of counts. V usage is TRBV7-2 and J usage is TRBJ2-1, with 7 bases fitting TRBD2. The V segment lost 1 base and the J segment 4 bases; nucleotides outside the gene matches: 10. The CDR3 runs 17 residues. Per germline, CDR1 SGHTA and CDR2 FQGNSA. CDR3 in amino acids: CASSLDILASGYNEQFF. In DNA form, the CDR3 reads TGTGCCAGCAGCTTAGATATCTTGGCTAGCGGTTACAATGAGCAGTTCTTC.

The sample holds one count of this clone. V gene TRBV7-2 combines with J gene TRBJ2-5, with 7 bases matching TRBD1. The J segment lost 2 bases and the V segment lost 2 bases, leaving 17 bases of the junction unmatched. The CDR3 spans 19 residues. Germline V lookup: CDR1 SGHTA, CDR2 FQGNSA. CDR3 DNA sequence: TGTGCCAGCAGCTTAAGGTTTAGGACAGGACTTATTGGGCAAGAGACCCAGTACTTC. Translated, it gives CASSLRFRTGLIGQETQYF. Together with reference TRBV7-2 and TRBJ2-5, the CDR3 gives the full variable domain: GAGVSQSPSNKVTEKGKDVELRCDPISGHTALYWYRQSLGQGLEFLIYFQGNSAPDKSGLPSDRFSAERTGGSVSTLTIQRTQQEDSAVYLCASSLRFRTGLIGQETQYFGPGTRLLVL.

The rearrangement uses TRBV18 and TRBJ1-5, with TRBD1 matching over 8 bases. The CDR3 length is 14 residues. Germline-derived CDR1 and CDR2 are KGHSH and LQKENI. V shed 5 bases and J 2 bases; nucleotides not matched to a gene: 2. The CDR3 loop reads CASSSTGGNQPQHF. CDR3 nucleotide sequence: TGTGCCAGCTCATCGACAGGGGGCAATCAGCCCCAGCATTTT.

V is TRBV28 and J is TRBJ2-1; 12 nucleotides line up with TRBD2. CDR1 is MDHEN and CDR2 is SYDVKM in the germline V gene. The trim removed 5 bases at V and 4 bases at J, leaving 6 bases unmatched. This CDR3 is built from 16 residues. In DNA, the CDR3 is TGTGCCAGCAGTCCACGGACTAGCGGGACGTACAATGAGCAGTTCTTC. Protein sequence: CASSPRTSGTYNEQFF.

The chain joins TRBV6-5 to TRBJ2-3; 12 bases match TRBD2. Germline CDR1 is MNHEY and CDR2 is SVGAGI. The CDR3 runs 15 residues. Unmatched junction bases numbered 3, after V lost 5 bases and J lost 3 bases. Here the CDR3 DNA reads TGTGCCAGCAGTATGACTAGCGGGGGAACAGATACGCAGTATTTT. Protein product: CASSMTSGGTDTQYF.

The chain has TRBV5-1 and TRBJ2-1; maybe TRBD1 (6 bases). V dropped 2 bases and J dropped 1 base, with 10 bases sitting between them. This CDR3 spans 15 amino acids. Per the germline V gene, CDR1 is SGHRS and CDR2 is YFSETQ. The chain's CDR3 is CASSFLGGSYNEQFF. CDR3 sequence (DNA): TGCGCCAGCAGCTTTTTAGGGGGTTCCTACAATGAGCAGTTCTTC.

This sequence joins TRBV10-3 and TRBJ2-3, with D possibly TRBD2 on 5 matching bases. In germline, CDR1 is ENHRY, CDR2 SYGVKD. Trimming removed 0 bases from V and 2 bases from J, with 12 bases in between. The CDR3 totals 16 residues. The CDR3 bases are TGTGCCATCAGTGAGTCGAGGGATAGTTTCACAGATACGCAGTATTTT. Amino acid sequence: CAISESRDSFTDTQYF.

In this sample, this clone turned up once. The V call is TRBV27, the J call TRBJ2-7; D gene uncertain. Germline V lookup: CDR1 MNHEY, CDR2 SMNVEV (reference sequence). The germline V and J ends were trimmed by 2 bases and 2 bases, with 10 bases remaining between them. This CDR3 is built from 14 residues. The CDR3 here is CASSLVAGPYEQYF. CDR3 DNA: TGTGCCAGCAGTTTAGTGGCAGGTCCCTACGAGCAGTACTTC.